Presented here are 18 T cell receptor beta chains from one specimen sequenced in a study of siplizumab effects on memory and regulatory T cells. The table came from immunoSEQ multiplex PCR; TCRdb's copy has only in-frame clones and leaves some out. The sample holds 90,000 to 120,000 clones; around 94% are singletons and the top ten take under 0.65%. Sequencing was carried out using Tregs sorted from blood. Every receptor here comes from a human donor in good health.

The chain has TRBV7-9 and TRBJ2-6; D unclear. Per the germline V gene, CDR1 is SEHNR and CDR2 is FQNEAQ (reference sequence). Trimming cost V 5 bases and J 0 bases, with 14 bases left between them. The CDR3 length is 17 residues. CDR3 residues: CASSPFFTTSGANVLTF. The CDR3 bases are TGTGCCAGCAGCCCTTTCTTTACGACCTCTGGGGCCAACGTCCTGACTTTC.

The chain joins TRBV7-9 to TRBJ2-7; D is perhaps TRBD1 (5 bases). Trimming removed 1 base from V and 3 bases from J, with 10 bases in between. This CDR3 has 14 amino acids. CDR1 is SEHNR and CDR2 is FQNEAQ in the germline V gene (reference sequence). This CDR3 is CASSLDTGYYEQYF. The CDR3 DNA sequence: TGTGCCAGCAGCTTAGATACAGGTTACTACGAGCAGTACTTC.

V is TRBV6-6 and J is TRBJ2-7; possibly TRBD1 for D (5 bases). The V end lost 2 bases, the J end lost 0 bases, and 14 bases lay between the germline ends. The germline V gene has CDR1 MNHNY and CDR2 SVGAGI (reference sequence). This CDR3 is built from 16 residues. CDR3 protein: CASSYNRQALSYEQYF. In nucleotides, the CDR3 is TGTGCCAGCAGTTACAACAGGCAGGCCCTCTCCTACGAGCAGTACTTC.

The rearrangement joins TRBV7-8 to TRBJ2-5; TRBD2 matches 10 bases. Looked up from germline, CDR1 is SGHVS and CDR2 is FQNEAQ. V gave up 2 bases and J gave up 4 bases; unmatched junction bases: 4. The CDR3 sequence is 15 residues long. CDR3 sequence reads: CASSLLAGVAETQYF. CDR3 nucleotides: TGTGCCAGCAGCTTACTAGCGGGAGTGGCAGAGACCCAGTACTTC.

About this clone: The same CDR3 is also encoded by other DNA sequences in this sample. CDR3 region: CSASIETQYF. The CDR3 nucleotides are TGCAGTGCCTCTATTGAGACCCAGTACTTC. The chain uses TRBV20-1 and TRBJ2-5; the D is unclear. CDR1 and CDR2 (germline): DFQATT, SNEGSKA (reference sequence). CDR3 length equals 10 residues. The V and J ends lost 6 bases and 5 bases respectively, with 7 bases between them.

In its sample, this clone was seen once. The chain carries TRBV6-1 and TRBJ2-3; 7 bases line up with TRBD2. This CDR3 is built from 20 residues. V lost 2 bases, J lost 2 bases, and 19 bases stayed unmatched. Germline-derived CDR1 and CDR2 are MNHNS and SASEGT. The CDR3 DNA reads TGTGCCAGCAGTGAATTCGGCCTAGCGGCTGGCTTGGTTGTCACAGATACGCAGTATTTT. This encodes CASSEFGLAAGLVVTDTQYF.

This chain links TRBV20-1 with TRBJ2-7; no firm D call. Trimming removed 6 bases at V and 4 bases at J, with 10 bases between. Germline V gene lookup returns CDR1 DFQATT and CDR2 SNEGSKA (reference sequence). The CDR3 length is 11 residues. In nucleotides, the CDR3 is TGCAGTGCGCCAAGGGTATACGAGCAGTACTTC. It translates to CSAPRVYEQYF.

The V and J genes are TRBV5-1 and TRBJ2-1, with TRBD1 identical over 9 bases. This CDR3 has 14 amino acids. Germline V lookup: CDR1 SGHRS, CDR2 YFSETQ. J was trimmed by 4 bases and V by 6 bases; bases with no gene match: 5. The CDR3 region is CASTVDRGYNEQFF. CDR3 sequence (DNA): TGCGCCAGCACTGTGGACAGGGGTTACAATGAGCAGTTCTTC.

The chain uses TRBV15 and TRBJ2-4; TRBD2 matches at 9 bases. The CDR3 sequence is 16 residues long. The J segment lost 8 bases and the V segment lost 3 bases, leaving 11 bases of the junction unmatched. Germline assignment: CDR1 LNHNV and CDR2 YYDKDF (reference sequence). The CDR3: CATSRLEGLARHIQYF. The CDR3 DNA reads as TGTGCCACCAGCAGGCTTGAGGGACTAGCTAGACACATTCAGTACTTC.

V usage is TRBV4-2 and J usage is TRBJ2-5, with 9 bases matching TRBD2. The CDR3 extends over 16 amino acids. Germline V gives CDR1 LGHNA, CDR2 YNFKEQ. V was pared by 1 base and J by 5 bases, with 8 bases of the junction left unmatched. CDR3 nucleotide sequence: TGTGCCAGCAGCCAAGCGCCTAGCGGGAATGGGGAGACCCAGTACTTC. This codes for CASSQAPSGNGETQYF.

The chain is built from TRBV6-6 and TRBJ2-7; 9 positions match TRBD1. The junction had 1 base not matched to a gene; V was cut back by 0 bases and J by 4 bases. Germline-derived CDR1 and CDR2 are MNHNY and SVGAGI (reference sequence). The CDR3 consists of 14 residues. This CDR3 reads CASSYSGTGYEQYF. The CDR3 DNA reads TGTGCCAGCAGTTACTCGGGGACAGGGTACGAGCAGTACTTC.

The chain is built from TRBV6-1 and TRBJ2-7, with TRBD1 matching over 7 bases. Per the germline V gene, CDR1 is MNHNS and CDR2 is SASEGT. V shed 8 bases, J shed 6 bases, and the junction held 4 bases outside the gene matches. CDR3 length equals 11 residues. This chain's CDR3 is CASRNRGEQYF. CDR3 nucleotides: TGTGCCAGCCGGAACAGGGGCGAGCAGTACTTC.

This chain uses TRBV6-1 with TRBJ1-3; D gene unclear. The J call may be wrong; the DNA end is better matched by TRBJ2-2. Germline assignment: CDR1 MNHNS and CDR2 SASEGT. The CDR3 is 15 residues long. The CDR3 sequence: CASSESAPYTGELFF. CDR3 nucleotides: TGTGCCAGCAGCGAATCAGCCCCCTACACCGGGGAGCTGTTTTTT.

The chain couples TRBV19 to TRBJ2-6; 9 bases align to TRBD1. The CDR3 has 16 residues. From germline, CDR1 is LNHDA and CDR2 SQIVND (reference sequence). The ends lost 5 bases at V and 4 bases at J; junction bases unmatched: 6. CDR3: CASSPRTGAGANVLTF. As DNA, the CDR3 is TGTGCCAGTAGTCCCCGGACAGGGGCAGGGGCCAACGTCCTGACTTTC.

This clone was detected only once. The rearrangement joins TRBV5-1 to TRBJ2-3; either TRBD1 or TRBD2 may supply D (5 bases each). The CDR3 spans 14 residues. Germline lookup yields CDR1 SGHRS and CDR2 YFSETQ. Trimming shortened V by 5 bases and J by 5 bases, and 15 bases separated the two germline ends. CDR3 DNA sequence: TGCGCCAGCAGACTGGGGACCCCCGGAGATACGCAGTATTTT. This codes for CASRLGTPGDTQYF.

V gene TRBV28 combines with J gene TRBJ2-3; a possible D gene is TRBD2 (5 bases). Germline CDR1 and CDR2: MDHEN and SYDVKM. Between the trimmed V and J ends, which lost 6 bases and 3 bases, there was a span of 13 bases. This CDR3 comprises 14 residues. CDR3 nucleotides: TGTGCCAGCAGACGGCGGGTAAAGACAGATACGCAGTATTTT. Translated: CASRRRVKTDTQYF.

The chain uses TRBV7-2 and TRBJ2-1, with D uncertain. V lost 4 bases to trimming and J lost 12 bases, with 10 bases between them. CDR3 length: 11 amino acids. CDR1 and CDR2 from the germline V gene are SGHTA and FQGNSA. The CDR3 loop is CASSSRFGQFF. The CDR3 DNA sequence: TGTGCCAGCAGCTCCCGTTTCGGGCAGTTCTTC. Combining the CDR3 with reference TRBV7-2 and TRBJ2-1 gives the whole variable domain GAGVSQSPSNKVTEKGKDVELRCDPISGHTALYWYRQSLGQGLEFLIYFQGNSAPDKSGLPSDRFSAERTGGSVSTLTIQRTQQEDSAVYLCASSSRFGQFFGPGTRLTVL.

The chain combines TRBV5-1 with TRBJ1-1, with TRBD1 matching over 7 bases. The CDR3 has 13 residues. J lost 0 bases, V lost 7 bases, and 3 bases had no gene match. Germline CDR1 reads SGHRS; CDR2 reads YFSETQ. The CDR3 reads CASRRGLNTEAFF. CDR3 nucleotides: TGCGCCAGCCGCAGGGGGTTGAACACTGAAGCTTTCTTT. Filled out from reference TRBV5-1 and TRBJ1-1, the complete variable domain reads KAGVTQTPRYLIKTRGQQVTLSCSPISGHRSVSWYQQTPGQGLQFLFEYFSETQRNKGNFPGRFSGRQFSNSRSEMNVSTLELGDSALYLCASRRGLNTEAFFGQGTRLTVV.